This entry lists 29 T cell receptor beta chains sequenced from one sample in a study of type 1 and type 2 diabetes patients. PCR was run on genomic DNA. Multiplex PCR with 30 forward and 13 reverse primers amplified the TCR beta CDR3. In TCRdb, the multiplex PCR reads were re-called with MiXCR into one record per CDR3 protein. Here the sample spans 270,000 or so distinct CDR3 sequences, over 45% being singletons. Sequences were obtained from peripheral blood mononuclear cells (PBMCs). The receptor set was obtained from a man aged 18-30 years with type 2 diabetes.

In its sample, this clonotype was seen a few times. This chain uses TRBV19 with TRBJ2-1, with TRBD1 matching 7 bases. The CDR3 is made up of 16 amino acids. J gave up 0 bases and V 1 base, and 3 bases lay outside the gene matches. The germline CDR1 and CDR2 sequences are LNHDA and SQIVND (reference sequence). The CDR3, as DNA: TGTGCCAGTAGTATAGGGGCAGGGGGCTCCTACAATGAGCAGTTCTTC. As protein: CASSIGAGGSYNEQFF. Full variable domain (remainder filled in from reference TRBV19 and TRBJ2-1): DGGITQSPKYLFRKEGQNVTLSCEQNLNHDAMYWYRQDPGQGLRLIYYSQIVNDFQKGDIAEGYSVSREKKESFPLTVTSAQKNPTAFYLCASSIGAGGSYNEQFFGPGTRLTVL.

The rearrangement uses TRBV6-2 or TRBV6-3 and TRBJ1-1; 7 nucleotides align to TRBD1. The CDR3 is 16 amino acids. Germline values: CDR1 MNHEY, CDR2 SVGEGT. After removal of 10 bases from V and 1 base from J, the junction contained 15 bases not matched to a gene. CDR3 sequence (DNA): TGTGCCATCCACCCTATGCCGACAGGGAAGAACACTGAAGCTTTCTTT. This sequence encodes CAIHPMPTGKNTEAFF.

This clonotype was seen a few times. This rearrangement joins TRBV19 to TRBJ2-7; 7 bases map to TRBD1. Germline V gives CDR1 LNHDA, CDR2 SQIVND (reference sequence). The V and J ends lost 6 bases and 0 bases, in that order; junction bases with no gene match: 8. The CDR3 loop spans 15 amino acids. As DNA, the CDR3 is TGTGCCAGTAGCGTGAGACAGGGTAGCTCCTACGAGCAGTACTTC. The encoded protein is CASSVRQGSSYEQYF.

The chain carries TRBV6-5 and TRBJ2-7; no reliable D call. V gave up 5 bases and J gave up 1 base, with 15 bases separating them. The CDR3 totals 15 residues. Germline V lookup: CDR1 MNHEY, CDR2 SVGAGI. CDR3 DNA: TGTGCCAGCAGTGTTGAGGAGTATAGGTCCTACGAGCAGTACTTC. Protein product: CASSVEEYRSYEQYF.

This clonotype was counted a few times. V is TRBV27 and J is TRBJ1-1, with TRBD1 matching 7 bases. Germline V gene lookup returns CDR1 MNHEY and CDR2 SMNVEV (reference sequence). This CDR3 is 17 amino acids long. J gave up 3 bases and V 5 bases, and 15 bases lay outside the gene matches. Written as DNA, the CDR3 is TGTGCCAGCAGTCCCTCACCCGACAGGGCCTTCCACACTGAAGCTTTCTTT. Its translation: CASSPSPDRAFHTEAFF.

The rearrangement links TRBV9 to TRBJ2-7; TRBD2 is a possible D gene (5 bases). The CDR3 loop spans 13 amino acids. V gave up 2 bases and J gave up 5 bases, with 11 bases separating them. CDR1 and CDR2 from the germline V gene are SGDLS and YYNGEE. The CDR3 is CASSVTLGHEQYF. The CDR3 DNA reads TGTGCCAGCAGCGTGACACTAGGCCACGAGCAGTACTTC.

This clonotype was seen more than once but under ten times. CDR3 residues: CASSLGSAGRLPLHF. CDR3 sequence (DNA): TGTGCCAGCAGCTTAGGTTCGGCAGGGCGGCTACCCCTCCACTTT. J is TRBJ1-6 and V is TRBV7-2; D possibly corresponds to TRBD1 (5 bases). V lost 1 base and J lost 12, with 16 bases in between. The CDR3 is 15 residues long. Germline assignment: CDR1 SGHTA and CDR2 FQGNSA.

The chain links TRBV12-3 or TRBV12-4 to TRBJ1-5; weak D call: TRBD1 (5 bases). CDR3 length: 15 amino acids. Trimming stripped 6 bases from V and 2 bases from J, with 14 bases between. CDR3 nucleotide sequence: TGTGCCAGCAGCAACGGACAAGGGGGCAATCAGCCCCAGCATTTT. Its protein product is CASSNGQGGNQPQHF.

The chain links TRBV29-1 to TRBJ2-5; TRBD2 might be the D (5 bases). V lost 7 bases and J 5 bases, leaving 14 bases between the germline ends. This CDR3 comprises 12 residues. Germline CDR1 reads SQVTM; CDR2 reads ANQGSEA. CDR3 bases: TGCAGCGCATCCCTAGCAGAGGAGACCCAGTACTTC. Its protein product is CSASLAEETQYF.

In the case of this clonotype: Germline is not matched at one junction end, which may reflect a read error. This chain uses TRBV9 with TRBJ1-1, with D maybe TRBD1 (6 bases). Germline V gives CDR1 SGDLS, CDR2 YYNGEE. This CDR3 comprises 14 residues. The CDR3 DNA sequence: TGTGCCAGCAGCGTAGAGGAACGGGACACTGGAGCTTTCTTT. Its translation is CASSVEERDTGAFF. Full variable domain (rest looked up from reference TRBV9 and TRBJ1-1): DSGVTQTPKHLITATGQRVTLRCSPRSGDLSVYWYQQSLDQGLQFLIQYYNGEERAKGNILERFSAQQFPDLHSELNLSSLELGDSALYFCASSVEERDTGAFFGQGTRLTVV.

This rearrangement joins TRBV30 to TRBJ2-3; tentatively, D is TRBD2 (6 bases). Per germline, CDR1 GTSNPN and CDR2 SVGIG (reference sequence). Trimming pared 2 bases from V and 1 base from J, leaving 13 bases between. The CDR3 spans 15 residues. CDR3 bases: TGTGCCTGGAGTCCCCCCTGGGGGGGCACAGATACGCAGTATTTT. The encoded protein is CAWSPPWGGTDTQYF.

About this clonotype: This sequence may be a read error, since a much larger clone differs from it by one base. The chain joins TRBV10-1 to TRBJ1-4; 10 bases fit TRBD1. Germline V gene sequence: CDR1 WNHNN, CDR2 SYGVQD (reference sequence). V dropped 5 bases and J dropped 6; count of bases not matched to a gene: 6. The CDR3 runs to 15 residues. The CDR3 reads CASSNRDRGDEKLFF. Written as DNA, the CDR3 is TGCGCCAGCAGTAATCGGGACAGGGGCGATGAAAAACTGTTTTTT.

This clonotype was detected a few times. The rearrangement uses TRBV6-1 and TRBJ2-7; D possibly uses TRBD1 or TRBD2 (7 bases each). V was shortened by 8 bases and J by 0 bases, with 14 bases between the two germline ends. Germline assignment: CDR1 MNHNS and CDR2 SASEGT. This CDR3 has 14 amino acids. The CDR3 nucleotides read TGTGCCAGCGGGAGGGGGCCAGTCTCCTACGAGCAGTACTTC. Translating gives CASGRGPVSYEQYF.

About this clonotype: This may come from a read error, since a much larger clone is one base off. This rearrangement joins TRBV2 to TRBJ2-7; D is unclear. Germline V gene lookup returns CDR1 SNHLY and CDR2 FYNNEI. The CDR3 spans 12 residues. Written as DNA, the CDR3 is TGTGCCGGCAGTGAAATAGCTTCCGAGCAGTACTTC. Encoded protein: CAGSEIASEQYF.

This chain links TRBV27 with TRBJ2-7, with D unclear. Trimming removed 5 bases from V and 8 bases from J, with 13 bases in between. The CDR3 covers 12 residues. Germline V gene lookup returns CDR1 MNHEY and CDR2 SMNVEV (reference sequence). The CDR3 nucleotides read TGTGCCAGCAGTAAGGCTGGGTGGAAGCAGTACTTC. Its protein is CASSKAGWKQYF.

The chain has TRBV6-6 and TRBJ2-1; TRBD2 agrees at 16 bases. The CDR3 covers 17 residues. CDR1 is MNHNY and CDR2 is SVGAGI in the germline V gene (reference sequence). V lost 0 bases and J lost 7; bases outside the gene matches: 3. Here the CDR3 reads CASSYSPGLAGGNEQFF. In nucleotides, the CDR3 is TGTGCCAGCAGTTACTCTCCGGGACTAGCGGGGGGGAATGAGCAGTTCTTC.

The chain couples TRBV7-3 to TRBJ2-3; D ambiguous. Germline-derived CDR1 and CDR2 are SGHTA and FQGTGA. The CDR3 is made up of 14 amino acids. Deletions cut 0 bases from V and 3 bases from J, with 7 bases between. For the CDR3, the DNA is TGTGCCAGCAGCTTAACGTCAGCGACAGATACGCAGTATTTT. Protein: CASSLTSATDTQYF. Full variable domain (outside the CDR3, taken from reference TRBV7-3 and TRBJ2-3): GAGVSQTPSNKVTEKGKYVELRCDPISGHTALYWYRQSLGQGPEFLIYFQGTGAADDSGLPNDRFFAVRPEGSVSTLKIQRTERGDSAVYLCASSLTSATDTQYFGPGTRLTVL.

The chain carries TRBV5-1 and TRBJ2-2; D uncertain. This CDR3 region has 14 residues. Germline lookup yields CDR1 SGHRS and CDR2 YFSETQ. Between the trimmed V and J ends, which lost 0 bases and 4 bases, there was a span of 7 bases. CDR3 coding DNA: TGCGCCAGCAGCTTGGCCTCGAGCACCGGGGAGCTGTTTTTT. It encodes CASSLASSTGELFF.

V gene TRBV7-2 combines with J gene TRBJ2-7; TRBD2 agrees at 10 bases. V shed 4 bases, J shed 1 base, and the junction held 4 bases outside the gene matches. The V gene's germline CDR1 is SGHTA and CDR2 FQGNSA. CDR3 length: 15 amino acids. CDR3 amino acids: CASSSLAGVSYEQYF. The CDR3 region has the DNA TGTGCCAGCAGCTCGCTAGCGGGAGTTTCCTACGAGCAGTACTTC.

The V call is TRBV30, the J call TRBJ2-7; 10 nucleotides align to TRBD1. V shed 1 base, J shed 6 bases, and the junction held 9 bases outside the gene matches. The CDR3 is made up of 15 amino acids. In germline, CDR1 is GTSNPN, CDR2 SVGIG (reference sequence). The chain's CDR3 is CAWSEGTGVFSEQYF. As DNA, the CDR3 is TGTGCCTGGAGTGAGGGGACAGGGGTTTTCTCCGAGCAGTACTTC. The full variable domain, rest sourced from reference TRBV30 and TRBJ2-7, is SQTIHQWPATLVQPVGSPLSLECTVEGTSNPNLYWYRQAAGRGLQLLFYSVGIGQISSEVPQNLSASRPQDRQFILSSKKLLLSDSGFYLCAWSEGTGVFSEQYFGPGTRLTVT.

The rearrangement joins TRBV29-1 to TRBJ1-2, with TRBD1 matching over 11 bases. V trimming: 7 bases; J trimming: 7 bases; junction bases outside the gene matches: 11. This CDR3 is 14 amino acids long. The V gene's germline CDR1 is SQVTM and CDR2 ANQGSEA. CDR3 nucleotides: TGCAGCGCCACCGGGACAGGGGGAAGTGTTGGCTACACCTTC. It specifies CSATGTGGSVGYTF.

The rearrangement uses TRBV12-3 or TRBV12-4 and TRBJ2-3; 10 bases match TRBD2. The V segment lost 5 bases and the J segment 2 bases; nucleotides outside the gene matches: 7. This CDR3 is built from 16 residues. CDR3 sequence: CASSPPLAGHTDTQYF. DNA of the CDR3: TGTGCCAGCAGTCCCCCACTAGCGGGGCACACAGATACGCAGTATTTT.

Note on this clonotype: A much bigger clone sits one base away, suggesting this may be a read error. V usage is TRBV15 and J usage is TRBJ1-1; D is perhaps TRBD1 (5 bases). There are 14 residues in the CDR3. CDR1 and CDR2 from the germline V gene are LNHNV and YYDKDF (reference sequence). V lost 5 bases and J lost 1, with 11 bases in between. The CDR3 loop reads CATSLGRANTEAFF. CDR3 nucleotide sequence: TGTGCCACCAGCCTGGGCAGGGCGAACACTGAAGCTTTCTTT.

Of note for this clonotype: A much bigger clone sits one base away, suggesting this may be a read error. The chain combines TRBV14 with TRBJ2-5, with D unclear. Germline V gene data show CDR1 as SGHDN and CDR2 as FVKESK. The CDR3 sequence is 12 residues long. CDR3 sequence: CASSQTEEAQYF. CDR3 DNA sequence: TGTGCCAGCAGCCAAACAGAAGAGGCCCAGTACTTC.

The chain recombines TRBV27 with TRBJ1-2, with 8 bases lining up with TRBD1. Germline V CDR1 and CDR2: MNHEY, SMNVEV (reference sequence). With 6 bases clipped from V and 6 bases from J, the junction kept 6 bases outside the gene matches. The CDR3 has 13 residues. The chain's CDR3 is CASSWTGTNGYTF. Here the CDR3 DNA reads TGTGCCAGCAGCTGGACAGGGACCAATGGCTACACCTTC.

The V gene is TRBV19, the J gene TRBJ1-3; 8 nucleotides line up with TRBD1. Germline V gene lookup returns CDR1 LNHDA and CDR2 SQIVND (reference sequence). This CDR3 contains 15 residues. After removal of 7 bases from V and 6 bases from J, the junction contained 11 bases not matched to a gene. The CDR3 here is CASKDRGRNENTIYF. The CDR3 coding sequence is TGTGCCAGTAAAGACAGGGGAAGGAATGAAAACACCATATATTTT.

The chain has TRBV7-3 and TRBJ2-1; a possible D gene is TRBD1 (6 bases). This CDR3 contains 16 residues. Germline lookup yields CDR1 SGHTA and CDR2 FQGTGA. Trimming cost V 0 bases and J 1 base, with 10 bases left between them. In DNA, the CDR3 is TGTGCCAGCAGCTTAACGGTGGGGGCGTCCTACAATGAGCAGTTCTTC. This gives the protein CASSLTVGASYNEQFF.

This CDR3 reads CASGEGQGYEQYF. Here the CDR3 DNA reads TGCGCCAGTGGCGAAGGACAGGGATACGAGCAGTACTTC. The chain couples TRBV4-3 to TRBJ2-7; 8 bases agree with TRBD1. The V gene's germline CDR1 is LGHNA and CDR2 YSLEER. The CDR3 covers 13 residues. With V trimmed by 9 bases and J by 4 bases, 8 bases remained unmatched.

This clonotype has only a few counts. The chain is built from TRBV28 and TRBJ1-2, with D perhaps TRBD1 (5 bases). Germline CDR1 MDHEN, CDR2 SYDVKM. There are 12 residues in the CDR3. V lost 6 bases and J 5 bases, leaving 10 bases between the germline ends. The CDR3, as DNA: TGTGCCAGCAGACCAGGGAAATATGGCTACACCTTC. It yields the protein CASRPGKYGYTF.